This T cell receptor beta chain was observed in a study of cytomegalovirus exposure and HLA in healthy donors. Germline V CDR1 and CDR2: SQVTM, ANQGSEA. CDR3 length: 13 residues. V lost 7 bases and J lost 4, with 17 bases in between. Vbeta (60) and Jbeta (13) primers were used in the PCR. TCRdb's table, derived via immunoSEQ multiplex PCR, lists solely in-frame clones and lacks some. The table shows approximately 150,000 clones, with approximately 80% occurring only once. The chain carries TRBV29-1 and TRBJ2-7; D remains ambiguous. The clonotype comes from a man between 18 and 29 years old in good health and CMV-seronegative. Sequences were obtained from PBMCs. CDR3 sequence: CSANLPGRYEQYF. Here the CDR3 DNA reads TGCAGCGCTAACCTCCCCGGCAGGTACGAGCAGTACTTC.